This TCR beta chain was retrieved from a study of T cell responses to AZD1222 COVID-19 vaccine. Study-level results: Donors in the cohort were predominantly white British and more often female, and clonal diversity was possibly underestimated. Close to half of all spike-specific TCRs reportedly target regions of the variants that are unmutated. Spike-wide coverage was observed for vaccine-associated CD4 TCRs, with dominant responses at 160-218 and 743-854. After the peak T cell response, and only then, were repertoires sampled.

In its sample, this clone was seen once. The antigen remains undetermined. With 5 bases clipped from V and 5 bases from J, the junction kept 5 bases outside the gene matches. Germline V gene lookup returns CDR1 MRHNA and CDR2 SNTAGT. CDR3 length equals 14 residues. Clones were sequenced by immunoSEQ multiplex PCR, and TCRdb holds only the in-frame ones, with some missing. This sample has about 39,000 clones, with 88% found just once. The starting material was peripheral blood, obtained 28 days after the second dose of the MenACWY control vaccine. The chain combines TRBV6-4 with TRBJ2-3; 9 bases are shared with TRBD1. The receptor comes from an adult who received the MenACWY meningococcal vaccine as a control. The CDR3 DNA sequence: TGTGCCAGCAGTAAACAGGGGGCTGGAGATACGCAGTATTTT. Translated: CASSKQGAGDTQYF.